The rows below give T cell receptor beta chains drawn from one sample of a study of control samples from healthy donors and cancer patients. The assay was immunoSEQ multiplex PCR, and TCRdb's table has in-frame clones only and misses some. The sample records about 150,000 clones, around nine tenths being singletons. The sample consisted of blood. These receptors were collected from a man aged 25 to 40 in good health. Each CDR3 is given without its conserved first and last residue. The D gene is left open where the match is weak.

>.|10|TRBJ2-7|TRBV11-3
ASSSYAYEQY
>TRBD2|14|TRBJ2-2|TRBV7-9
ASSPWDSGGTGELF
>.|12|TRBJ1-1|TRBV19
ASSQFMGETEAF
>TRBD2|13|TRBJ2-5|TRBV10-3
AISEPSGSGETQY
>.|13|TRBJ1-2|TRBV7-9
ASSRAGGSGYGYT
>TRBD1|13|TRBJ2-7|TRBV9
ASSRDGQGTNEQY
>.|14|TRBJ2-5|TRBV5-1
ASLTRGSSHRETQY
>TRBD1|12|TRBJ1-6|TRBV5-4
ASSLGTGHSPLH
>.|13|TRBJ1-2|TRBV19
ASRLQGLGDYGYT
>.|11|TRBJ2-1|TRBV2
ASTPDPGHEQF
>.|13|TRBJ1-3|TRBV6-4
ASSDSRNSGNTIY
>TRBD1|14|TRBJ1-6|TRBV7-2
ASTLTGGNYYSPLH
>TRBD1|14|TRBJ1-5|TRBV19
ASSPGQGSFLQPQH
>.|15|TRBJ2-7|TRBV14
ASSQGGYGGLSYEQY
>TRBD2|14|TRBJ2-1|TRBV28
ASTSPSGSSYNEQF
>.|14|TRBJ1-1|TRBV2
ASSESGAGMNTEAF
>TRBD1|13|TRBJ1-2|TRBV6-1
ASSEGQGRVDGYT
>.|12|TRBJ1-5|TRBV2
ASTGVQNNQPQH
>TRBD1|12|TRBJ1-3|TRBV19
ASCDRAGGNTIY
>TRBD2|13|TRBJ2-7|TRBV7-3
ASSLTSGAPYEQY
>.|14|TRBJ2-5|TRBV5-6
ASSSTTRTPQETQY
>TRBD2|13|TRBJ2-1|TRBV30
AWSPGLAGVNEQF
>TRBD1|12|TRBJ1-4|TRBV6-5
ASSRQGGDEKLF
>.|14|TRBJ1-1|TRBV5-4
ASSYTRINLNTEAF
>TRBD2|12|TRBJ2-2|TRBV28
ASRRTSGSGELF
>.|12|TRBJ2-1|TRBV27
ASSFGIMDNEQF
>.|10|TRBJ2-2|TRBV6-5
ASRTSSGELF
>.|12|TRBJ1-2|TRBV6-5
ASSYSPGRGGYT
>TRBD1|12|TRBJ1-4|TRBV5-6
ASSLRWTGEKLF
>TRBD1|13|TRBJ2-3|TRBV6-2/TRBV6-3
ASSYRDRVTDTQY
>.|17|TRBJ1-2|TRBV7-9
ASSSTEGTPTWVNYGYT
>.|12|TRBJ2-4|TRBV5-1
ATGPYPGKNIQY
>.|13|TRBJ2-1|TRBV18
ASSPSSGDYNEQF
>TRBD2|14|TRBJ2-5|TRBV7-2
ASSSRAGGHQETQY
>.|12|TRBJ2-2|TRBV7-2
ASGLGWETGELF
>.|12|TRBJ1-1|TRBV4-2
ASSQDEGSTEAF
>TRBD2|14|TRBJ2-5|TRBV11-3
ASSVQREGPRETQY
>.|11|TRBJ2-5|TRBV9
ASSPRTAETQY
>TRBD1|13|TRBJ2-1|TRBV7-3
ASSFAGTGRNEQF
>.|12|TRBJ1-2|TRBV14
ASSVLSGYDGYT
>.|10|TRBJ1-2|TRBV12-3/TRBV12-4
ASSLDLYGYT
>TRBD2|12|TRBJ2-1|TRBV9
ASSVGLAGPEQF
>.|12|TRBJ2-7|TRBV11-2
ASGRDLLTYEQY
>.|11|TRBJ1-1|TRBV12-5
ASGLPQNTEAF
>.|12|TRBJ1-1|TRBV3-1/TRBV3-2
ASSSRTSNTEAF
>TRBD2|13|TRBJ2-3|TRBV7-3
ASSATSVGTDTQY
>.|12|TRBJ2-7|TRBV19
ASSPPWALGEQY
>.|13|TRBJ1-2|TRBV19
ASSIARGAGYGYT
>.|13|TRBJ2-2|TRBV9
ASSYPRQNTGELF
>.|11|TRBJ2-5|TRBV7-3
ASSDARDRTQY
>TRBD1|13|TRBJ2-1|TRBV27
ASSSTGTGQDEQF
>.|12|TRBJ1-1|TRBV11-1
ASSTIGGATEAF
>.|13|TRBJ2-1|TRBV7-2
ASSRASNYYNEQF
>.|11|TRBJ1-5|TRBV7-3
ASSKDRNQPQH